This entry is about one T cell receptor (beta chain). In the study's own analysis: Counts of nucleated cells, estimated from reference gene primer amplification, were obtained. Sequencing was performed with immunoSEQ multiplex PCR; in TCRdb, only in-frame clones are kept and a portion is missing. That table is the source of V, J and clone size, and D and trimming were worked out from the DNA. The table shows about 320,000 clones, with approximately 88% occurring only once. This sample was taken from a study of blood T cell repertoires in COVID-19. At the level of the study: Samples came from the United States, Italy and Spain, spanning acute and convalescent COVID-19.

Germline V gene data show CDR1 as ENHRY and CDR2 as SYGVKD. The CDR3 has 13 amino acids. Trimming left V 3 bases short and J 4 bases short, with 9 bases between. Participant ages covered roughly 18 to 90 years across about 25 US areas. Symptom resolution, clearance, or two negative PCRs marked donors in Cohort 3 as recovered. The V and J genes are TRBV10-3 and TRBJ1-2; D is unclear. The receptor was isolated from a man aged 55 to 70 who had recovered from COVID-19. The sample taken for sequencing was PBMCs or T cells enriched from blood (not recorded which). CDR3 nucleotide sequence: TGTGCCATCAGTGAAGGACTGAGCTATGGCTACACCTTC. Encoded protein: CAISEGLSYGYTF.